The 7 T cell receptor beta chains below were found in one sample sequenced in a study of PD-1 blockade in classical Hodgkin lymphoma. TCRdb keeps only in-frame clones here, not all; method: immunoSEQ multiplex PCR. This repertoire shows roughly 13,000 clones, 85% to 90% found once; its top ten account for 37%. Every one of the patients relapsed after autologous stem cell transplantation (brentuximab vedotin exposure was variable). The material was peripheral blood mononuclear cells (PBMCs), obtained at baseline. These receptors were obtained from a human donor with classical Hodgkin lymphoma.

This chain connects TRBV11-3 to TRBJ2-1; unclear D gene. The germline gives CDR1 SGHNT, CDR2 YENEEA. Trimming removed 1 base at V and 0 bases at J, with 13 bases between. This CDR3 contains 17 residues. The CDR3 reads CASSLVGRTSSYNEQFF. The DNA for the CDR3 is TGTGCCAGCAGCTTAGTAGGCAGAACGAGCTCCTACAATGAGCAGTTCTTC.

The DNA of the CDR3 is TGTGCCAGCAGAGTGGACAGGGAGAGGACTGAAGCTTTCTTT. Translation gives CASRVDRERTEAFF. V and J are TRBV5-4 and TRBJ1-1; 8 nucleotides match TRBD1. The CDR3 is 14 residues long. V lost 5 bases, J lost 5 bases, and 8 bases stayed unmatched. Germline CDR1 SGHNT, CDR2 YYREEE (reference sequence).

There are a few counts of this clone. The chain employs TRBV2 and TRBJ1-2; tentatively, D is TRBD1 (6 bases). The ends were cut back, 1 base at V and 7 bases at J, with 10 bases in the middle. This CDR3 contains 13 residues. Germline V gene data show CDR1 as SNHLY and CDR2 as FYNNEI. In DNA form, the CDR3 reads TGTGCCAGCAGTGAAGGGCAGGGGACTGGCTACACCTTC. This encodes CASSEGQGTGYTF.

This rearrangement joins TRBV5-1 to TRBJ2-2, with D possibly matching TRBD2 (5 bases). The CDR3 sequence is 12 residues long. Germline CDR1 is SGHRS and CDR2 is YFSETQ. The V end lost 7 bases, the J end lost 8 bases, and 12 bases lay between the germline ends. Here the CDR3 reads CASGLAQGELFF. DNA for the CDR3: TGCGCCAGCGGACTTGCCCAGGGGGAGCTGTTTTTT.

The CDR3 DNA reads as TGTGCCAGCAGCCAAGCAGGACTAGCGGGGGGCGCCTACAATGAGCAGTTCTTC. Its translation: CASSQAGLAGGAYNEQFF. The V call is TRBV4-2, the J call TRBJ2-1, with TRBD2 matching 14 bases. V was pared by 1 base and J by 2 bases, with 4 bases of the junction left unmatched. The CDR3 length is 18 residues. In germline, CDR1 is LGHNA, CDR2 YNFKEQ.

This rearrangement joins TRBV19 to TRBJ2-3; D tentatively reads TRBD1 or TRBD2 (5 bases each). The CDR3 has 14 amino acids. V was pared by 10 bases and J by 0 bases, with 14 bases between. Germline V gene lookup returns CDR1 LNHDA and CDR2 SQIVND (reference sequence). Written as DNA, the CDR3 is TGTGCCACCCTGGGACCGGGGAGCACAGATACGCAGTATTTT. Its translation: CATLGPGSTDTQYF.

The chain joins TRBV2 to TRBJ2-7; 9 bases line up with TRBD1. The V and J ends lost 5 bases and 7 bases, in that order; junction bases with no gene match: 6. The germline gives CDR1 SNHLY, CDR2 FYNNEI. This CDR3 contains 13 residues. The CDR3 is CASSTQGAGEQYF. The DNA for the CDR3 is TGTGCCAGCAGTACACAGGGGGCGGGGGAGCAGTACTTC.